These T cell receptor beta chains were read from a single sample in a study of cytomegalovirus exposure and HLA in healthy donors. Using immunoSEQ multiplex PCR, the repertoire was profiled, and TCRdb retains in-frame clones only, with some absent. Of about 160,000 clones detected, 75% appear once; the ten largest clones hold 2.5% to 3%. The specimen was PBMCs. These receptors came from a woman aged 45 to 65 in good health and CMV-seropositive. Both conserved end residues are trimmed from each CDR3. Fields, in order: clone size, V gene, CDR3 protein. Some rows mark clone size as missing; the rest say once, few, many or name a class of expanded clone.

- | TRBV5-1 | ASSLVQVSDEQF
- | TRBV6-5 | ASRQGESGNTIY
- | TRBV9 | ASSVGGGDTDTQY
- | TRBV5-1 | ASSSGTPQETQY
- | TRBV5-4 | ASSQLAGGDNEQF
- | TRBV12-5 | ASGLYRGLDNEQF
- | TRBV4-1 | ASSQDGAGDGYT
- | TRBV9 | ASSVGTSGGVDTQY
- | TRBV19 | ASSLWTNTEAF
- | TRBV4-1 | ASSPGTGGAGANVLT
- | TRBV18 | ASSGQPHTGELF
once | TRBV2 | ASSGGGSGNQPQH
- | TRBV7-8 | ASSSARLTEAF
- | TRBV9 | ASSVEGGGTGDTDTQY
- | TRBV2 | ASSAGGISYEQY
- | TRBV21-1 | ASSNPAGGDPRRGQPQH
few | TRBV6-1 | ASSAYLGGNEKLF
- | TRBV19 | ASSFPRQGARSGANEKLF
- | TRBV14 | ASSPWTGALESQPQH
- | TRBV5-4 | ASSPIRGQGAVGYT
- | TRBV30 | AWGAQTSGGETQY
- | TRBV5-1 | ASSLDGTSSYGYT
- | TRBV15 | ATSRITGYNQPQH
- | TRBV6-1 | ASTAAGGYNEQF
- | TRBV4-1 | ASSQKDRATNEKLF
- | TRBV25-1 | ATTSGVEETQY
- | TRBV7-2 | ASSLVGTSGGLETQY
- | TRBV21-1 | ASSNACGQEDGETQY
- | TRBV6-1 | ASSGGTYNEQF
- | TRBV4-1 | ASSQDGGTRLDEQY
many | TRBV11-3 | ASSLTSGVIYEQF
- | TRBV2 | ASRITVADTQY
few | TRBV11-2 | ASSPGTGPGYT
- | TRBV4-2 | ASSQDRYAGQGTLSYGYT
- | TRBV29-1 | SFTPASGNTIY
- | TRBV29-1 | SVETSSYNEQF
- | TRBV7-8 | ASSFGQMNTEAF
- | TRBV5-1 | ASKLGAGDTGELF
- | TRBV7-9 | ASSTGGGFSYEQY
- | TRBV10-2 | ASSESWEGYT
- | TRBV5-1 | ASSLGWDSSNTQY
once | TRBV2 | ASHLSGAPTDTQY